The 23 T cell receptor beta chains reported below all come from one sample, sequenced in a study of blood T cell repertoires in COVID-19. The table came from immunoSEQ multiplex PCR; TCRdb's copy has only in-frame clones and leaves some out. The data contain over 200,000 clones, 75% to 95% of them singletons. Sequencing used peripheral blood. The receptors here all came from a person between 18 and 30 years old with COVID-19, enrolled during active disease.

The V call is TRBV11-2, the J call TRBJ2-3, with D perhaps TRBD2 (5 bases). V lost 5 bases and J 5 bases, leaving 11 bases between the germline ends. The CDR3 is 13 residues long. Looked up from germline, CDR1 is SGHAT and CDR2 is FQNNGV. In DNA, the CDR3 is TGTGCCAGCAGCGAAACTAGGAGAGATACGCAGTATTTT. It specifies CASSETRRDTQYF.

The chain recombines TRBV7-8 with TRBJ2-7, with D possibly being TRBD1 (6 bases). The CDR3 runs 14 residues. Trimming took off 4 bases at V and 5 bases at J, with 15 bases between the two ends. The germline V gene encodes CDR1 SGHVS and CDR2 FQNEAQ. This CDR3 reads CASSSYLGQHEQYF. DNA of the CDR3: TGTGCCAGCAGCTCCTACCTCGGACAGCACGAGCAGTACTTC.

The chain links TRBV7-2 to TRBJ2-3; D is unresolved. Germline CDR1 is SGHTA and CDR2 is FQGNSA. This CDR3 spans 14 amino acids. V was shortened by 5 bases and J by 5 bases, with 14 bases between the two germline ends. CDR3 sequence reads: CASSLEVVVDTQYF. The CDR3 DNA sequence: TGTGCCAGCAGCCTCGAAGTAGTAGTAGATACGCAGTATTTT.

V usage is TRBV9 and J usage is TRBJ2-1; TRBD2 aligns across 11 bases. With V trimmed by 2 bases and J by 9 bases, 10 bases remained unmatched. CDR1 SGDLS and CDR2 YYNGEE come from the germline V gene. The CDR3 has 16 residues. The CDR3 region has the DNA TGTGCCAGCAGCGTCTATCCGACTAGCGGGACGGGTGAGCAGTTCTTC. Residues: CASSVYPTSGTGEQFF.

This sequence joins TRBV19 and TRBJ2-3, with TRBD2 matching over 9 bases. Losses at the gene ends were 6 bases for V and 6 bases for J; bases not matched to a gene: 10. CDR1 and CDR2 (germline): LNHDA, SQIVND (reference sequence). The CDR3 extends over 15 amino acids. The CDR3, as DNA: TGTGCCAGTAGCGGGCGGCGGGAGGGCCATGATACGCAGTATTTT. As protein: CASSGRREGHDTQYF.

The J gene is TRBJ1-2, the V gene TRBV5-4; 9 nucleotides align to TRBD1. Germline V CDR1 and CDR2: SGHNT, YYREEE (reference sequence). The CDR3 spans 16 residues. V trimming: 4 bases; J trimming: 6 bases; junction bases outside the gene matches: 13. The DNA for the CDR3 is TGTGCCAGCAGCAACATTCTCCGGGACAGGGAGGATGGCTACACCTTC. It is translated as CASSNILRDREDGYTF.

The V and J genes are TRBV6-2 or TRBV6-3 and TRBJ2-4, with TRBD2 matching 13 bases. The CDR3 spans 18 residues. V trimming: 4 bases; J trimming: 4 bases; junction bases outside the gene matches: 10. Germline loops: CDR1 MNHEY, CDR2 SVGEGT. The CDR3 reads CASSWGLAGNFAKNIQYF. The DNA for the CDR3 is TGTGCCAGCAGTTGGGGACTAGCGGGGAACTTCGCTAAAAACATTCAGTACTTC.

The J gene is TRBJ1-5, the V gene TRBV7-2, with a possible D match to TRBD1 (6 bases). This CDR3 has 16 residues. Germline loops: CDR1 SGHTA, CDR2 FQGNSA. V was shortened by 2 bases and J by 3 bases, with 14 bases between the two germline ends. This chain's CDR3 is CASSLMGGLVNQPQHF. As DNA, the CDR3 is TGTGCCAGCAGCTTAATGGGGGGGCTTGTCAATCAGCCCCAGCATTTT.

This clone came up once. The chain uses TRBV13 and TRBJ2-1; 8 bases are shared with TRBD2. CDR3 length: 17 residues. The germline V gene has CDR1 PRHDT and CDR2 FYEKMQ (reference sequence). Trimming at V came to 5 bases and at J to 7 bases, leaving 16 bases not matched to a gene. The CDR3 loop is CASSPQGGAGESNEQFF. The CDR3 DNA reads as TGTGCCAGCAGCCCCCAAGGGGGAGCGGGAGAAAGTAATGAGCAGTTCTTC.

V usage is TRBV4-1 and J usage is TRBJ1-5, with TRBD1 identical over 7 bases. The CDR3 is 16 amino acids. CDR1 MGHRA and CDR2 YSYEKL come from the germline V gene. V shed 3 bases, J shed 6 bases, and the junction held 11 bases outside the gene matches. CDR3 in amino acids: CASSQTPGTASQPQHF. Here the CDR3 DNA reads TGCGCCAGCAGCCAGACGCCCGGGACAGCGAGTCAGCCCCAGCATTTT.

This chain uses TRBV7-6 with TRBJ2-7; D is unclear. V shed 4 bases and J shed 2 bases, with 15 bases lying between them. Germline assignment: CDR1 SGHVS and CDR2 FNYEAQ. The CDR3 totals 15 residues. Here the CDR3 DNA reads TGTGCCAGCAGCTCTAGACCGGGTCTGGCCTACGAGCAGTACTTC. Protein sequence: CASSSRPGLAYEQYF.

The chain is built from TRBV6-5 and TRBJ2-7; D not certain. The germline V gene has CDR1 MNHEY and CDR2 SVGAGI. V was pared by 4 bases and J by 4 bases, with 8 bases between. This CDR3 has 12 residues. The CDR3 sequence: CASSSPRYEQYF. CDR3 DNA: TGTGCCAGCAGTTCACCTAGGTACGAGCAGTACTTC.

This sequence joins TRBV20-1 and TRBJ2-7; D is ambiguous. Per the germline V gene, CDR1 is DFQATT and CDR2 is SNEGSKA (reference sequence). CDR3 length: 11 amino acids. The V end was cut by 4 bases, the J end by 3 bases, with 7 bases between. The CDR3 loop is CSAKLNYEQYF. The CDR3 nucleotides read TGCAGTGCTAAACTAAACTACGAGCAGTACTTC.

This clone was found a few times. The V gene is TRBV4-2, the J gene TRBJ2-7; 9 bases agree with TRBD2. Germline V gene lookup returns CDR1 LGHNA and CDR2 YNFKEQ. The V and J ends lost 0 bases and 0 bases, in that order; junction bases with no gene match: 3. This CDR3 is built from 16 residues. CDR3 residues: CASSQEAGGSSYEQYF. The CDR3 bases are TGTGCCAGCAGCCAAGAGGCGGGAGGGAGCTCCTACGAGCAGTACTTC.

The gene calls are TRBV7-9 and TRBJ2-1, with 14 positions matching TRBD2. The CDR3 loop spans 17 amino acids. Germline CDR1 and CDR2: SEHNR and FQNEAQ (reference sequence). With V trimmed by 1 base and J by 2 bases, 1 base remained unmatched. The CDR3 sequence is CASSLGLAGGPYNEQFF. The CDR3 DNA follows: TGTGCCAGCAGCTTAGGACTAGCGGGAGGGCCCTACAATGAGCAGTTCTTC.

The chain has TRBV6-5 and TRBJ1-4, with 8 bases fitting TRBD1. This CDR3 has 16 residues. Losses at the gene ends were 2 bases for V and 2 bases for J; bases not matched to a gene: 4. Germline loops: CDR1 MNHEY, CDR2 SVGAGI. CDR3 in DNA: TGTGCCAGCAGTTACCAAACAGGGGGGACTAATGAAAAACTGTTTTTT. Translated: CASSYQTGGTNEKLFF.

This chain uses TRBV7-2 with TRBJ2-3; 7 bases fit TRBD1. There are 16 residues in the CDR3. Germline V gene data show CDR1 as SGHTA and CDR2 as FQGNSA. The trim removed 7 bases at V and 4 bases at J, leaving 14 bases unmatched. CDR3 sequence (DNA): TGTGCCAGCAACCCCGAAAACAGGGGTACCGCAGATACGCAGTATTTT. This translates into CASNPENRGTADTQYF. Full variable domain (missing parts from reference TRBV7-2 and TRBJ2-3): GAGVSQSPSNKVTEKGKDVELRCDPISGHTALYWYRQSLGQGLEFLIYFQGNSAPDKSGLPSDRFSAERTGGSVSTLTIQRTQQEDSAVYLCASNPENRGTADTQYFGPGTRLTVL.

The chain has TRBV24-1 and TRBJ1-5, with a weak D call TRBD1 (6 bases). This CDR3 region has 14 residues. CDR1 is KGHDR, CDR2 SFDVKD, per germline. Deletions cut 5 bases from V and 1 base from J, with 8 bases between. The CDR3 DNA is TGTGCCACCAGTGCTGGGGGCAGCAATCAGCCCCAGCATTTT. As protein: CATSAGGSNQPQHF.

This clone was counted once. This rearrangement joins TRBV24-1 to TRBJ2-1, with D uncertain. Germline CDR1 KGHDR, CDR2 SFDVKD. Trimming took off 2 bases at V and 2 bases at J, with 6 bases between the two ends. This CDR3 is 14 amino acids long. DNA for the CDR3: TGTGCCACCAGTGATTGGGCAGCCTACAATGAGCAGTTCTTC. It codes for CATSDWAAYNEQFF.

This chain joins TRBV29-1 and TRBJ2-2; perhaps TRBD1 as D (6 bases). V lost 4 bases, J lost 3 bases, and 6 bases lay in between. The CDR3 length is 12 residues. Germline V lookup: CDR1 SQVTM, CDR2 ANQGSEA. CDR3 bases: TGCAGCGTTGCAGGGGACACCGGGGAGCTGTTTTTT. It yields the protein CSVAGDTGELFF.

CDR3 residues: CATSSQLGTGTEQFF. The CDR3 region has the DNA TGTGCCACCAGCAGCCAACTAGGGACAGGGACTGAGCAGTTCTTC. This chain links TRBV15 with TRBJ2-1; 9 bases are shared with TRBD1. The CDR3 has 15 residues. The germline V gene encodes CDR1 LNHNV and CDR2 YYDKDF (reference sequence). V lost 3 bases and J lost 9; bases outside the gene matches: 9. Combining the CDR3 with reference TRBV15 and TRBJ2-1 gives the whole variable domain DAMVIQNPRYQVTQFGKPVTLSCSQTLNHNVMYWYQQKSSQAPKLLFHYYDKDFNNEADTPDNFQSRRPNTSFCFLDIRSPGLGDTAMYLCATSSQLGTGTEQFFGPGTRLTVL.

For the CDR3, the DNA is TGTGCCAGCAGCTTAGGGCGGAACCACTACGAGCAGTACTTC. Translating gives CASSLGRNHYEQYF. V is TRBV7-2 and J is TRBJ2-7; D is undetermined. Per the germline V gene, CDR1 is SGHTA and CDR2 is FQGNSA. The ends were cut back, 1 base at V and 3 bases at J, with 10 bases in the middle. This CDR3 spans 14 amino acids.

This clone was seen more than once but under ten times. This chain connects TRBV28 to TRBJ2-7, with TRBD1 matching over 10 bases. With 4 bases clipped from V and 7 bases from J, the junction kept 7 bases outside the gene matches. This CDR3 has 14 residues. Germline V gene data show CDR1 as MDHEN and CDR2 as SYDVKM. Written as DNA, the CDR3 is TGTGCCAGCAGTTACGGGACAGGGGTAAGGGAGCAGTACTTC. Amino acid sequence: CASSYGTGVREQYF. Based on the CDR3 plus reference TRBV28 and TRBJ2-7, the full variable domain is DVKVTQSSRYLVKRTGEKVFLECVQDMDHENMFWYRQDPGLGLRLIYFSYDVKMKEKGDIPEGYSVSREKKERFSLILESASTNQTSMYLCASSYGTGVREQYFGPGTRLTVT.